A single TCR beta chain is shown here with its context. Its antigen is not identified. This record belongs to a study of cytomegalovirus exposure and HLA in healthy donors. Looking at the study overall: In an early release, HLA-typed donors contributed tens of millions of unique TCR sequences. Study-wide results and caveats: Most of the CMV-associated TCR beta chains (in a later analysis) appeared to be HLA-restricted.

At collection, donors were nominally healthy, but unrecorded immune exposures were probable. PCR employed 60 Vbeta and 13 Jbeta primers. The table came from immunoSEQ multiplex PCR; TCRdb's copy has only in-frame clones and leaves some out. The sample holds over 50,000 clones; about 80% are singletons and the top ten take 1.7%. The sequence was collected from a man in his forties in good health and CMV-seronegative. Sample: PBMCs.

The CDR3 DNA is TGTGCCAGTAGTGACGGATCGGCGGGTTACTATGGCTACACCTTC. Protein product: CASSDGSAGYYGYTF. The gene calls are TRBV19 and TRBJ1-2; D is uncertain. The V and J ends lost 5 bases and 3 bases respectively, with 16 bases between them. This CDR3 has 15 residues. Looked up from germline, CDR1 is LNHDA and CDR2 is SQIVND (reference sequence). Full variable domain (rest looked up from reference TRBV19 and TRBJ1-2): DGGITQSPKYLFRKEGQNVTLSCEQNLNHDAMYWYRQDPGQGLRLIYYSQIVNDFQKGDIAEGYSVSREKKESFPLTVTSAQKNPTAFYLCASSDGSAGYYGYTFGSGTRLTVV.